The T cell receptor (beta chain) described here comes from a study of blood T cell repertoires in COVID-19. Across the study: Material from acute and convalescent COVID-19 was sourced from the United States, Italy and Spain. PBMCs, B-cell-depleted T cells, or T cells provided the cDNA or gDNA that made up the material.

Germline V gives CDR1 ENHRY, CDR2 SYGVKD. CDR3 length: 14 residues. Trimming left V 3 bases short and J 2 bases short, with 11 bases between. The table came from immunoSEQ multiplex PCR; TCRdb's copy has only in-frame clones and leaves some out. This sample has about 130,000 clones; approximately 85% occur once, and the top ten carry 4.3%. This clonotype originated in a human donor in a cohort sampled during active COVID-19. Specimen: peripheral blood. This chain connects TRBV10-3 to TRBJ2-7; perhaps TRBD1 as D (5 bases). The CDR3 sequence is CAISDADSPYEQYF. Written as DNA, the CDR3 is TGTGCCATCAGTGACGCCGACAGTCCCTACGAGCAGTACTTC.